This TCR beta chain derives from a study of T-cell memory formation after mild COVID-19. Study-wide findings and caveats: Contracting CD4+ clones sat mainly in CM and EM; CD8+ in EMRA. The study detected some responding clones in pre-infection memory, suggesting cross-reactive memory joined. Clones that contracted from day 15 to 85 were balanced CD4/CD8, while later expanders leaned CD4+.

Constant-segment primers were used for 5'RACE, and the resulting TCR alpha and TCR beta cDNA libraries carried sample barcodes and UMIs. TCRdb re-derived calls from the 5' RACE reads in MiXCR, one entry per CDR3 protein. This repertoire shows a few hundred thousand distinct CDR3 sequences, 15% to 20% found once; its top ten account for under 25%. Notes on this clonotype: Its antigen is undetermined.

The germline gives CDR1 SGHTA, CDR2 FQGNSA. V was cut by 5 bases and J by 6 bases, with 12 bases left in between. CDR3 length: 13 residues. The sample was PBMCs or a T cell subset sorted from them (not recorded which). The receptor's source is a man younger than 30 who had mild COVID-19 (a few samples of this study predate the infection). Cell type and time point are not known. J is TRBJ2-3 and V is TRBV7-2; D call uncertain. CDR3 in DNA: TGTGCCAGCAGCCAACCACCGTCCGATACGCAGTATTTT. Translating gives CASSQPPSDTQYF.